This T cell receptor (beta chain) was captured in a study of OX40 agonist ivuxolimab in advanced cancers. This CDR3 has 14 residues. V was shortened by 1 base and J by 0 bases, with 7 bases between the two germline ends. Germline CDR1 and CDR2: PRHDT and FYEKMQ (reference sequence). Clones were sequenced by immunoSEQ multiplex PCR, and TCRdb holds only the in-frame ones, with some missing. The sample consists of under 70,000 clones, around 85% of them appearing once. This receptor was obtained from an adult with an advanced solid tumor such as melanoma, head and neck, liver or kidney cancer. Sample: CD4+ or CD8+ T cells sorted from blood, taken in a trial of the OX40 agonist ivuxolimab. V usage is TRBV13 and J usage is TRBJ2-7; D not resolved. The CDR3 here is CASSLVPRSYEQYF. Here the CDR3 DNA reads TGTGCCAGCAGCTTAGTACCCCGCTCCTACGAGCAGTACTTC.